Below are 12 T cell receptor beta chains sequenced from a single sample in a study of response to subunit inactivated influenza vaccine (dated by TCRdb to 2017 to 2018). The library was generated by RT-PCR. The sample was run on an Illumina HiSeq 2500. In TCRdb, the public reads were trimmed at Q25 with fastp and aligned with MiXCR, with productive beta chains retained. Each entry merges the rows of one CDR3 protein and shows their most common DNA and genes. The sample table contains 600,000 to 850,000 distinct CDR3 sequences; only one count was recorded for 14% of them. The ten largest clones capture 7.5% to 8% of the sample. This material consisted of PBMCs from blood, taken about 14 days before vaccination. The receptors come from a man in his fifties who received an inactivated influenza vaccine. Donor details come from another sample of the same person, matched by shared clones.

The chain has TRBV6-1 and TRBJ2-1, with TRBD2 matching over 7 bases. V gave up 5 bases and J gave up 10 bases; unmatched junction bases: 14. CDR1 and CDR2 from the germline V gene are MNHNS and SASEGT. This CDR3 has 15 residues. The CDR3 spells CASSPWTSLGLEQFF. The CDR3, as DNA: TGTGCCAGCAGTCCCTGGACTAGTTTGGGTTTGGAGCAGTTCTTC.

The DNA of the CDR3 is TGTGCCAGCAGGAGACCGGGACTAGCGGATTACGAGCAGTACTTC. It is translated as CASRRPGLADYEQYF. The chain has TRBV11-2 and TRBJ2-7, with 11 nucleotides matching TRBD2. The CDR3 has 15 residues. From germline, CDR1 is SGHAT and CDR2 FQNNGV. V trimming: 6 bases; J trimming: 4 bases; junction bases outside the gene matches: 8.

This clonotype was counted between two and nine times. The CDR3 DNA reads TGTGCCAGCATAGTTTTAGGCGGGAGCTTGGAGACCCAGTACTTC. Translating it yields CASIVLGGSLETQYF. The chain has TRBV6-1 and TRBJ2-5; 7 bases are shared with TRBD2. The CDR3 sequence is 15 residues long. After removal of 7 bases from V and 5 bases from J, the junction contained 13 bases not matched to a gene. The V gene's germline CDR1 is MNHNS and CDR2 SASEGT.

This clonotype was detected only a few times. This chain links TRBV28 with TRBJ1-5; D gene ambiguous. Germline CDR1 and CDR2: MDHEN and SYDVKM. V was shortened by 6 bases and J by 3 bases, with 12 bases between the two germline ends. The length of the CDR3 is 14 residues. The CDR3 here is CASRPRPINQPQHF. The CDR3 bases are TGTGCCAGCAGACCGCGCCCGATCAATCAGCCCCAGCATTTT.

This clonotype was counted a few times. The V call is TRBV28, the J call TRBJ2-3, with a possible D match to TRBD1 (6 bases). Germline V gene lookup returns CDR1 MDHEN and CDR2 SYDVKM. V was cut by 7 bases and J by 1 base, with 18 bases left in between. CDR3 length equals 16 residues. The CDR3 is CASNAAGTYRTDTQYF. The CDR3 coding sequence is TGTGCCAGCAACGCCGCCGGGACATACCGCACAGATACGCAGTATTTT. Variable domain in full (rest from reference TRBV28 and TRBJ2-3): DVKVTQSSRYLVKRTGEKVFLECVQDMDHENMFWYRQDPGLGLRLIYFSYDVKMKEKGDIPEGYSVSREKKERFSLILESASTNQTSMYLCASNAAGTYRTDTQYFGPGTRLTVL.

This chain connects TRBV20-1 to TRBJ2-7, with D unresolved. This CDR3 spans 11 amino acids. Trimming stripped 3 bases from V and 5 bases from J, with 8 bases between. Germline values: CDR1 DFQATT, CDR2 SNEGSKA (reference sequence). In DNA, the CDR3 is TGCAGTGCTAGGTTTGGGAACGAGCAGTACTTC. This sequence encodes CSARFGNEQYF.

J is TRBJ1-5 and V is TRBV28, with no clear D. The CDR3 has 16 residues. The V gene's germline CDR1 is MDHEN and CDR2 SYDVKM. Trimming shortened V by 5 bases and J by 3 bases, and 17 bases separated the two germline ends. The CDR3 DNA reads as TGTGCCAGCAGTCGTCCCCTCAGGCACCTCAATCAGCCCCAGCATTTT. It is translated as CASSRPLRHLNQPQHF. Looking up the rest from reference TRBV28 and TRBJ1-5 gives the full variable domain: DVKVTQSSRYLVKRTGEKVFLECVQDMDHENMFWYRQDPGLGLRLIYFSYDVKMKEKGDIPEGYSVSREKKERFSLILESASTNQTSMYLCASSRPLRHLNQPQHFGDGTRLSIL.

The chain couples TRBV6-2 or TRBV6-3 to TRBJ2-1; 8 nucleotides match TRBD2. The ends lost 7 bases at V and 9 bases at J; junction bases unmatched: 17. The germline gives CDR1 MNHEY, CDR2 SVGEGT. The CDR3 totals 16 residues. The DNA for the CDR3 is TGTGCCAGCAATTTCGTAACCGGGACTAGTTTCATTGAGCAGTTCTTC. Its translation is CASNFVTGTSFIEQFF.

This clonotype was seen repeatedly, ten times or more. The J gene is TRBJ1-4, the V gene TRBV5-5, with unresolved D. V was cut by 0 bases and J by 6 bases, with 12 bases left in between. Germline lookup yields CDR1 SGHKS and CDR2 YYEKEE (reference sequence). The CDR3 is 15 amino acids. The CDR3 DNA follows: TGTGCCAGCAGCTTGGTCGTCGGGAGGCATGAAAAACTGTTTTTT. Its protein product is CASSLVVGRHEKLFF.

This clonotype showed up just a few times. CDR3 in DNA: TGTGCCATCAACCCCCGGGGTGGGGACTATGGCTACACCTTC. This sequence encodes CAINPRGGDYGYTF. V and J are TRBV10-3 and TRBJ1-2; D not certain. From germline, CDR1 is ENHRY and CDR2 SYGVKD. The ends were cut back, 7 bases at V and 3 bases at J, with 15 bases in the middle. The CDR3 is made up of 14 amino acids.

In its sample, this clonotype was seen many times. The genes are TRBV7-2 and TRBJ1-1; the match to TRBD1 covers 7 bases. Losses at the gene ends were 4 bases for V and 1 base for J; bases not matched to a gene: 6. This CDR3 contains 15 residues. Germline values: CDR1 SGHTA, CDR2 FQGNSA. The CDR3 DNA follows: TGTGCCAGCAGCTCAAGGACAGGAGCGAACACTGAAGCTTTCTTT. This sequence encodes CASSSRTGANTEAFF.

This clonotype showed up many times. The V call is TRBV3-1, the J call TRBJ2-1; the match to TRBD2 covers 7 bases. J gave up 11 bases and V 0 bases, and 4 bases lay outside the gene matches. The CDR3 contains 13 residues. Germline lookup yields CDR1 LGHDT and CDR2 YNNKEL (reference sequence). The CDR3 sequence: CASSQDSSGKQFF. CDR3 bases: TGTGCCAGCAGCCAAGATTCAAGCGGGAAGCAGTTCTTC.